The 29 T cell receptor beta chains listed next were all sequenced from one sample in a study of beta chain features in type 1 diabetes. Expressed TCRB transcripts were sequenced because the entire RNA isolate underwent reverse transcription. Sequenced by immunoSEQ multiplex PCR; TCRdb stores in-frame clones only, minus some. The repertoire holds about 180,000 clones, with around 13% as singletons. The specimen was central memory CD4+ T cells from blood. The source of these receptors is a woman younger than 30 in good health.

Worth noting for this clone: Germline is not matched at one junction end, which may reflect a read error. The same CDR3 is also encoded by other DNA sequences in this sample. The V gene is TRBV7-2, the J gene TRBJ1-2; 8 bases are a match to TRBD1. This CDR3 spans 14 amino acids. Germline lookup yields CDR1 SGHTA and CDR2 FQGNSA. CDR3 in amino acids: CASSLKDRVHGYTF. The CDR3 bases are TGCGCCAGCAGCCTAAAGGACAGGGTCCATGGCTACACCTTC.

This clone has just a few counts. The chain has TRBV4-2 and TRBJ2-5; TRBD2 aligns across 10 bases. CDR1 and CDR2 (germline): LGHNA, YNFKEQ. V shed 0 bases and J 5 bases; nucleotides not matched to a gene: 0. This CDR3 is built from 14 residues. The chain's CDR3 is CASSQDSGRETQYF. CDR3 DNA sequence: TGTGCCAGCAGCCAAGATAGCGGGAGGGAGACCCAGTACTTC.

V and J are TRBV2 and TRBJ2-7; tentative D call: TRBD2 (5 bases). This CDR3 spans 15 amino acids. V lost 4 bases, J lost 2 bases, and 15 bases lay in between. Germline V gene data show CDR1 as SNHLY and CDR2 as FYNNEI. Here the CDR3 reads CASSAGWSFAYEQYF. The CDR3 region has the DNA TGTGCCAGCAGTGCGGGGTGGAGTTTCGCCTACGAGCAGTACTTC.

The V gene is TRBV27, the J gene TRBJ1-5; D unclear. Germline lookup yields CDR1 MNHEY and CDR2 SMNVEV (reference sequence). V lost 4 bases and J lost 0, with 13 bases in between. The length of the CDR3 is 16 residues. The chain's CDR3 is CASSSQAPHSNQPQHF. The CDR3 DNA is TGTGCCAGCAGTTCCCAGGCCCCCCATAGCAATCAGCCCCAGCATTTT.

There are a few counts of this clone. V and J are TRBV29-1 and TRBJ1-2; a weak D match, TRBD1 (5 bases). In germline, CDR1 is SQVTM, CDR2 ANQGSEA. Trimming took 8 bases from V and 3 from J, leaving 19 bases between them. This CDR3 comprises 14 residues. The DNA for the CDR3 is TGCAGCTTTCTCAGGGACGGGGGAGACTATGGCTACACCTTC. This translates into CSFLRDGGDYGYTF.

This clone occurred a few times. J is TRBJ2-2 and V is TRBV4-2; D remains unclear. V shed 4 bases and J shed 6 bases, with 9 bases lying between them. CDR3 length equals 13 residues. Germline loops: CDR1 LGHNA, CDR2 YNFKEQ. The CDR3: CASSRPGAGELFF. CDR3 nucleotide sequence: TGTGCCAGCAGCCGACCAGGCGCCGGGGAGCTGTTTTTT.

The chain couples TRBV5-1 to TRBJ2-3, with 7 bases lining up with TRBD1. The CDR3 runs to 14 residues. The V gene's germline CDR1 is SGHRS and CDR2 YFSETQ. J gave up 3 bases and V 7 bases, and 8 bases lay outside the gene matches. CDR3: CASRTGHPTDTQYF. The CDR3 DNA is TGCGCCAGCCGGACAGGCCATCCAACAGATACGCAGTATTTT.

The rearrangement uses TRBV10-3 and TRBJ2-3; 14 bases match TRBD2. Germline assignment: CDR1 ENHRY and CDR2 SYGVKD. This CDR3 has 15 amino acids. The ends lost 4 bases at V and 4 bases at J; junction bases unmatched: 1. The CDR3 nucleotides are TGTGCCATCAGTGCGGGACTAGCGGGAGCAGATACGCAGTATTTT. Protein sequence: CAISAGLAGADTQYF.

This clone has just a few counts. The chain joins TRBV11-3 to TRBJ2-7; 8 nucleotides match TRBD1. CDR1 is SGHNT and CDR2 is YENEEA in the germline V gene. CDR3 length: 11 residues. With 8 bases clipped from V and 4 bases from J, the junction kept 1 base outside the gene matches. In DNA, the CDR3 is TGTGCCAGCGGGACAGGTTACGAGCAGTACTTC. Protein: CASGTGYEQYF.

As for this clone: This specimen includes other DNA sequences encoding the same CDR3. The V call is TRBV9, the J call TRBJ1-1; D is unresolved. Germline-derived CDR1 and CDR2 are SGDLS and YYNGEE. The CDR3 has 13 amino acids. Between the trimmed V and J ends, which lost 0 bases and 3 bases, there was a span of 6 bases. CDR3 sequence: CASSVGGDTEAFF. For the CDR3, the DNA is TGTGCCAGCAGCGTAGGAGGAGACACTGAAGCTTTCTTT.

The J gene is TRBJ2-1, the V gene TRBV30; 14 bases agree with TRBD2. Germline V gene sequence: CDR1 GTSNPN, CDR2 SVGIG (reference sequence). Losses at the gene ends were 2 bases for V and 6 bases for J; bases not matched to a gene: 3. This CDR3 is 15 amino acids long. CDR3 coding DNA: TGTGCCTGGAGTCGCGGGACTAGCGGGAGCAATGAGCAGTTCTTC. Translation gives CAWSRGTSGSNEQFF.

This clone was found a few times. The rearrangement links TRBV14 to TRBJ2-2; D unresolved. The CDR3 runs to 14 residues. V lost 4 bases and J 5 bases, leaving 11 bases between the germline ends. Looked up from germline, CDR1 is SGHDN and CDR2 is FVKESK. The CDR3 protein is CASSPTLGTGELFF. CDR3 nucleotides: TGTGCCAGCAGCCCCACCCTAGGTACCGGGGAGCTGTTTTTT.

The chain links TRBV2 to TRBJ2-2; 7 nucleotides agree with TRBD1. This CDR3 comprises 15 residues. Germline-derived CDR1 and CDR2 are SNHLY and FYNNEI. V shed 8 bases and J 0 bases; nucleotides not matched to a gene: 6. This CDR3 reads CASFPGQTNTGELFF. In DNA form, the CDR3 reads TGTGCCAGCTTCCCGGGACAGACGAACACCGGGGAGCTGTTTTTT.

V gene TRBV21-1 combines with J gene TRBJ2-7; the DNA was not used to check the table's D call, TRBD2. TRBV21-1 is deemed a pseudogene. There are 16 residues in the CDR3. The DNA for the CDR3 is TGTGCCAGCAGCAAAGGGTCGGACGGGAGCTCCTACGAGCAGTACTTC. It codes for CASSKGSDGSSYEQYF.

This clone appeared a few times. The V call is TRBV6-4, the J call TRBJ2-1; 8 bases map to TRBD2. The length of the CDR3 is 14 residues. Germline V gene lookup returns CDR1 MRHNA and CDR2 SNTAGT. J was trimmed by 9 bases and V by 3 bases; bases with no gene match: 7. The CDR3 here is CASSEGAGEREQFF. DNA for the CDR3: TGTGCCAGCAGTGAGGGAGCGGGAGAACGTGAGCAGTTCTTC.

This clone came up a few times. The chain employs TRBV11-2 and TRBJ2-5, with D perhaps matching TRBD2 (6 bases). The CDR3 sequence is 15 residues long. Looked up from germline, CDR1 is SGHAT and CDR2 is FQNNGV. Between the trimmed V and J ends, which lost 5 bases and 5 bases, there was a span of 18 bases. DNA of the CDR3: TGTGCCAGCAGCGAACTAGCCGCGGTTAAGGAGACCCAGTACTTC. Translating it yields CASSELAAVKETQYF. The full variable domain, with the rest looked up from reference TRBV11-2 and TRBJ2-5, is EAGVAQSPRYKIIEKRQSVAFWCNPISGHATLYWYQQILGQGPKLLIQFQNNGVVDDSQLPKDRFSAERLKGVDSTLKIQPAKLEDSAVYLCASSELAAVKETQYFGPGTRLLVL.

This clone was recorded at least ten times. The chain links TRBV6-5 to TRBJ1-2; 9 bases align to TRBD1. The germline V gene encodes CDR1 MNHEY and CDR2 SVGAGI. V shed 6 bases, J shed 4 bases, and the junction held 6 bases outside the gene matches. The CDR3 runs to 14 residues. The chain's CDR3 is CASRIGQGIYGYTF. The CDR3 region has the DNA TGTGCCAGCAGGATCGGACAGGGGATCTATGGCTACACCTTC.

V is TRBV5-6 and J is TRBJ2-5; a possible D gene is TRBD1 (6 bases). The germline V and J ends were trimmed by 0 bases and 5 bases, with 11 bases remaining between them. Germline loops: CDR1 SGHDT, CDR2 YYEEEE. This CDR3 contains 14 residues. The CDR3 DNA reads as TGTGCCAGCAGCTTGGTACAGGGCCCCGAGACCCAGTACTTC. Encoded protein: CASSLVQGPETQYF. Based on the CDR3 plus reference TRBV5-6 and TRBJ2-5, the full variable domain is DAGVTQSPTHLIKTRGQQVTLRCSPKSGHDTVSWYQQALGQGPQFIFQYYEEEERQRGNFPDRFSGHQFPNYSSELNVNALLLGDSALYLCASSLVQGPETQYFGPGTRLLVL.

This clone has a handful of counts. The chain carries TRBV5-1 and TRBJ2-7; 9 bases line up with TRBD2. The CDR3 contains 16 residues. The V gene's germline CDR1 is SGHRS and CDR2 YFSETQ. The V gene end was trimmed by 1 base and the J gene end by 6 bases; junction bases not matched to a gene: 11. The CDR3 nucleotides are TGCGCCAGCAGCTTGATGGGCGGGAGGGCCAAGGGCGAGCAGTACTTC. Its protein product is CASSLMGGRAKGEQYF.

This clone came up a few times. The V call is TRBV7-9, the J call TRBJ2-1; maybe TRBD1 (5 bases). Germline CDR1 reads SEHNR; CDR2 reads FQNEAQ (reference sequence). V lost 2 bases and J lost 0, with 11 bases in between. This CDR3 is built from 16 residues. The CDR3 sequence is CASSLQGGRSYNEQFF. In DNA, the CDR3 is TGTGCCAGCAGCTTACAGGGCGGACGCTCCTACAATGAGCAGTTCTTC.

This clone has a count of ten or more. The chain carries TRBV6-6 and TRBJ2-1; no definite D call. V lost 1 base, J lost 7 bases, and 5 bases lay in between. CDR1 MNHNY and CDR2 SVGAGI come from the germline V gene (reference sequence). The CDR3 loop spans 12 amino acids. The CDR3, as DNA: TGTGCCAGCAGTTACTGGCTGAATGAGCAGTTCTTC. Its protein is CASSYWLNEQFF.

A few counts support this clone. The chain recombines TRBV20-1 with TRBJ1-4; D is unclear. With 6 bases removed from V and 6 bases from J, the gap between germline ends came to 5 bases. Germline CDR1 reads DFQATT; CDR2 reads SNEGSKA (reference sequence). This CDR3 is built from 10 residues. The CDR3 loop is CSASHEKLFF. The CDR3 nucleotides read TGCAGTGCCTCTCATGAAAAACTGTTTTTT.

This clone was seen only a few times. The chain uses TRBV5-1 and TRBJ1-1; TRBD1 aligns across 8 bases. Unmatched junction bases numbered 4, after V lost 4 bases and J lost 5 bases. The V gene's germline CDR1 is SGHRS and CDR2 YFSETQ. CDR3 length: 13 residues. CDR3 amino acids: CASSPDRVTEAFF. CDR3 bases: TGCGCCAGCAGCCCGGACAGGGTAACTGAAGCTTTCTTT.

This chain connects TRBV5-1 to TRBJ2-7, with 10 bases aligning to TRBD2. CDR3 length equals 16 residues. V was clipped by 3 bases and J by 1 base; unmatched bases: 7. In germline, CDR1 is SGHRS, CDR2 YFSETQ. CDR3 protein: CASSWNSGRRSYEQYF. The CDR3 DNA is TGCGCCAGCAGCTGGAATAGCGGGAGGCGGTCCTACGAGCAGTACTTC. The full variable domain, in which reference TRBV5-1 and TRBJ2-7 provide the parts outside the CDR3, is KAGVTQTPRYLIKTRGQQVTLSCSPISGHRSVSWYQQTPGQGLQFLFEYFSETQRNKGNFPGRFSGRQFSNSRSEMNVSTLELGDSALYLCASSWNSGRRSYEQYFGPGTRLTVT.

This clone was observed a few times. The CDR3 spells CASSATAYEQYF. In DNA, the CDR3 is TGTGCCAGCAGCGCAACAGCCTACGAGCAGTACTTC. V gene TRBV7-9 combines with J gene TRBJ2-7; the D is unclear. Germline V gene sequence: CDR1 SEHNR, CDR2 FQNEAQ (reference sequence). The germline V and J ends were trimmed by 5 bases and 2 bases, with 7 bases remaining between them. The CDR3 runs to 12 residues.

A few counts support this clone. The chain carries TRBV25-1 and TRBJ1-5, with 8 bases matching TRBD1. This CDR3 comprises 14 residues. V lost 2 bases and J lost 5; bases outside the gene matches: 2. Germline CDR1 is MGHDK and CDR2 is SYGVNS. The CDR3 here is CASSEGQGHQPQHF. The DNA for the CDR3 is TGTGCCAGCAGTGAAGGACAGGGTCATCAGCCCCAGCATTTT.

V usage is TRBV30 and J usage is TRBJ2-5; tentative D call: TRBD1 (5 bases). The germline CDR1 and CDR2 sequences are GTSNPN and SVGIG (reference sequence). The CDR3 extends over 16 amino acids. V was pared by 0 bases and J by 5 bases, with 19 bases between. The CDR3 DNA is TGTGCCTGGAGTGTTGCCCGGACACCTCTCGGGGAGACCCAGTACTTC. Protein sequence: CAWSVARTPLGETQYF. Variable domain in full (rest from reference TRBV30 and TRBJ2-5): SQTIHQWPATLVQPVGSPLSLECTVEGTSNPNLYWYRQAAGRGLQLLFYSVGIGQISSEVPQNLSASRPQDRQFILSSKKLLLSDSGFYLCAWSVARTPLGETQYFGPGTRLLVL.

Comments on this clone: Other DNA variants within this sample encode the same CDR3. The rearrangement joins TRBV29-1 to TRBJ2-7, with 9 bases lining up with TRBD1. J gave up 4 bases and V 6 bases, and 1 base lay outside the gene matches. In germline, CDR1 is SQVTM, CDR2 ANQGSEA. This CDR3 has 11 residues. CDR3 sequence: CSVTGGYEQYF. CDR3 nucleotides: TGCAGCGTGACAGGGGGGTACGAGCAGTACTTC.

The chain employs TRBV30 and TRBJ1-4; 7 bases align to TRBD1. V shed 5 bases, J shed 5 bases, and the junction held 2 bases outside the gene matches. Germline lookup yields CDR1 GTSNPN and CDR2 SVGIG (reference sequence). The CDR3 sequence is 12 residues long. The CDR3 protein is CAWGTVNEKLFF. In DNA form, the CDR3 reads TGTGCCTGGGGGACAGTGAATGAAAAACTGTTTTTT.